The 7 T cell receptor beta chains below come from one sample, sequenced in a study of T cell changes during pregnancy in multiple sclerosis (dated by TCRdb to about 2019). The library was produced with the immunoSEQ multiplex PCR assay. TCRdb took over this immuneACCESS table, retaining in-frame rearrangements with V and J assigned. Such tables are incomplete; in checked studies, under half of the missing clones stem from an unresolved V gene, and the remainder is unexplained. The sample table contains about 49,000 clones; only one count was recorded for 85% to 90% of them. Of the sample, roughly 5% falls within the top ten clones. The starting material was peripheral blood, obtained after pregnancy. These receptors were obtained from a female donor in good health, enrolled as a control in a pregnancy study.

This clone was seen a single time. The rearrangement joins TRBV30 to TRBJ2-7; TRBD2 matches 12 bases. This CDR3 has 18 residues. Germline V CDR1 and CDR2: GTSNPN, SVGIG (reference sequence). The J segment lost 0 bases and the V segment lost 0 bases, leaving 9 bases of the junction unmatched. Written as DNA, the CDR3 is TGTGCCTGGAGTGTCCCCTGGGGACTAGCGGGCAGCTCCTACGAGCAGTACTTC. Translation: CAWSVPWGLAGSSYEQYF.

The CDR3 nucleotides read TGTGCCAGTACAGCCCGGACTAAGGGCGAGCAGTACTTC. It specifies CASTARTKGEQYF. The V gene is TRBV19, the J gene TRBJ2-7, with D maybe TRBD2 (6 bases). Trimming pared 7 bases from V and 6 bases from J, leaving 16 bases between. Germline assignment: CDR1 LNHDA and CDR2 SQIVND (reference sequence). The CDR3 sequence is 13 residues long.

The V call is TRBV6-6, the J call TRBJ1-4; D remains ambiguous. Trimming stripped 0 bases from V and 7 bases from J, with 12 bases between. Germline CDR1 reads MNHNY; CDR2 reads SVGAGI (reference sequence). This CDR3 comprises 15 residues. The CDR3 coding sequence is TGTGCCAGCAGTTACTCGGACTCGGCCGGTGAAAAACTGTTTTTT. Translation: CASSYSDSAGEKLFF.

CDR3 protein: CAWSVIGEDNSPLHF. The CDR3, as DNA: TGTGCCTGGAGTGTAATAGGGGAGGATAATTCACCCCTCCACTTT. The chain couples TRBV30 to TRBJ1-6; D perhaps matches TRBD1 (5 bases). The CDR3 runs to 15 residues. Between the trimmed V and J ends, which lost 0 bases and 5 bases, there was a span of 11 bases. CDR1 is GTSNPN, CDR2 SVGIG, per germline (reference sequence). The whole variable domain, remainder taken from reference TRBV30 and TRBJ1-6, is SQTIHQWPATLVQPVGSPLSLECTVEGTSNPNLYWYRQAAGRGLQLLFYSVGIGQISSEVPQNLSASRPQDRQFILSSKKLLLSDSGFYLCAWSVIGEDNSPLHFGNGTRLTVT.

The genes are TRBV5-4 and TRBJ2-7; 10 bases map to TRBD1. V lost 4 bases and J lost 0; bases outside the gene matches: 7. This CDR3 has 16 amino acids. Germline V gene sequence: CDR1 SGHNT, CDR2 YYREEE (reference sequence). The CDR3 spells CASSPGQGEISYEQYF. Here the CDR3 DNA reads TGTGCCAGCAGCCCAGGACAGGGGGAAATCTCCTACGAGCAGTACTTC.

The chain is built from TRBV11-2 and TRBJ2-7, with 8 bases lining up with TRBD2. CDR3 length equals 15 residues. After removal of 4 bases from V and 2 bases from J, the junction contained 7 bases not matched to a gene. CDR1 and CDR2 (germline): SGHAT, FQNNGV. This chain's CDR3 is CASSSSGGLTYEQYF. In DNA form, the CDR3 reads TGTGCCAGCAGCTCGAGCGGGGGCCTAACCTACGAGCAGTACTTC.

This chain uses TRBV9 with TRBJ1-2; a possible D gene is TRBD1 (5 bases). The germline V gene has CDR1 SGDLS and CDR2 YYNGEE. The CDR3 covers 15 residues. The ends were cut back, 4 bases at V and 8 bases at J, with 21 bases in the middle. CDR3 in amino acids: CASSSPILGEEGYTF. The CDR3 DNA reads TGTGCCAGCAGCTCCCCCATTCTGGGGGAGGAAGGCTACACCTTC.